In this sample, the clone carrying this TCR beta chain turned up many times. The sample is drawn from a study of T cells in Graves' hyperthyroidism and ophthalmopathy. The CDR3 has 13 residues. The V and J ends lost 5 bases and 8 bases respectively, with 15 bases between them. Germline V gene data show CDR1 as MDHEN and CDR2 as SYDVKM. RNA transcripts were the template for amplifying TCR beta CDR3 regions. Researchers ran a first-round RT-PCR on the TCR CDR3 using the HTBI primer set. MiXCR was run by TCRdb on the multiplex PCR reads, yielding one entry per CDR3 protein. The table shows approximately 530,000 distinct CDR3 sequences, with around 15% occurring only once.

The TCR comes from a woman aged 18-30 years with Graves' hyperthyroidism. V usage is TRBV28 and J usage is TRBJ1-2; perhaps TRBD1 as D (6 bases). Material: blood. The CDR3 coding sequence is TGTGCCAGCAGTGACCGGACAGCAGAAGGCTACACCTTC. Its protein is CASSDRTAEGYTF.